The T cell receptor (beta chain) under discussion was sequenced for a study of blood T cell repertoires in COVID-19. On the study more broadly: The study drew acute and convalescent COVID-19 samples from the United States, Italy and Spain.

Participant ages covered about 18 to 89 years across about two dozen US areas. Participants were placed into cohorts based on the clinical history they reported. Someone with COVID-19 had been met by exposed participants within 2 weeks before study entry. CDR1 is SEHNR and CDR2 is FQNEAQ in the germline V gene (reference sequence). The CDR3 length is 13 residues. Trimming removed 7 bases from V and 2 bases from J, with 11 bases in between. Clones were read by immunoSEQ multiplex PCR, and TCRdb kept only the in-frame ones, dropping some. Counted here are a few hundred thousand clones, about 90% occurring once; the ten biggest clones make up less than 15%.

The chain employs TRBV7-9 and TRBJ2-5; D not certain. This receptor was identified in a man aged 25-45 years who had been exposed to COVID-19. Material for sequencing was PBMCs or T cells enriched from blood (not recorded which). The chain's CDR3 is CASTPTQQETQYF. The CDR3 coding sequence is TGTGCCAGCACTCCGACTCAACAAGAGACCCAGTACTTC.